The present entry profiles one TCR beta chain with its context. As yet, its antigen is unknown. The data belong to a study of T cells in localized non-small cell lung cancer. Sequencing used immunoSEQ multiplex PCR; TCRdb keeps in-frame clones, though not all of them. Among about 57,000 clones listed, approximately 93% were seen once. General study findings and limits: Elevated circulating T cell density in blood was associated with longer overall survival. Uninvolved adjacent lung, not tumor, had the highest T cell clonality.

This CDR3 is 16 amino acids long. CDR1 is MNHNY, CDR2 SVGAGI, per germline (reference sequence). V was clipped by 6 bases and J by 3 bases; unmatched bases: 14. This receptor was taken from a man aged 40-75 years with stage I lung adenocarcinoma. The material sequenced was peripheral blood, taken before any cancer treatment. The V call is TRBV6-6, the J call TRBJ2-7; 7 nucleotides align to TRBD1. The CDR3 region has the DNA TGTGCCAGCAGACCGGGGACAGCTTCAACACTCTACGAGCAGTACTTC. It is translated as CASRPGTASTLYEQYF.